This T cell receptor (beta chain) was identified in a study of shared clonotypes between healthy human individuals. General observations from the study: Generally, estimated richness proved larger in naive subsets than it did in memory subsets. Rarefaction demonstrated incomplete sorted-subset sequencing despite large depth.

HIV-negative, healthy adults without recent acute infections or vaccinations were the donors. Concerning this clone: Its matching antigen is unknown.

In germline, CDR1 is MNHNY, CDR2 SVGAGI (reference sequence). This CDR3 contains 15 residues. The V gene lost 10 bases and the J gene lost 0 bases, with 15 bases spanning the gap. The run depth of the assay was deep. Profiling relied on immunoSEQ multiplex PCR, and the TCRdb table lists in-frame clones only, not all of them. Seen here are millions of clones, 80% to 95% observed once, and the top ten hold around 0.4%. This TCR came from a man between 18 and 29 years old in good health. Some clones in this sample may be carry-over from other donors' samples. Sequenced: naive CD4+ T cells from PBMCs. Specified subset: CD45RA+ positively selected. J is TRBJ2-2 and V is TRBV6-6, with D perhaps assigned TRBD1 or TRBD2 (5 bases each). The CDR3 DNA sequence: TGTGCCACCCACGGGGCGCGCGCGAACACCGGGGAGCTGTTTTTT. It specifies CATHGARANTGELFF.